A single sample gave rise to the 25 T cell receptor beta chains below, sequenced in a study of shared clonotypes between healthy human individuals. Produced via immunoSEQ multiplex PCR; TCRdb's table is partial and in-frame only. The sample has about 680,000 clones; about 78% are singletons. The sample was memory CD4+ T cells sorted from blood. As for subset: CD45RA-negative fraction. These TCRs come from a woman aged 25-40 years in good health.

V is TRBV7-8 and J is TRBJ1-1, with D possibly matching TRBD1 (6 bases). V gave up 5 bases and J gave up 6 bases, with 13 bases separating them. CDR3 size: 13 residues. Germline assignment: CDR1 SGHVS and CDR2 FQNEAQ. CDR3 protein: CASSQRTEPEAFF. CDR3 DNA sequence: TGTGCCAGCAGCCAGCGGACAGAACCTGAAGCTTTCTTT.

The rearrangement links TRBV29-1 to TRBJ1-1, with 10 bases matching TRBD1. Germline loops: CDR1 SQVTM, CDR2 ANQGSEA. Unmatched junction bases numbered 5, after V lost 4 bases and J lost 6 bases. The CDR3 runs 13 residues. The chain's CDR3 is CSVGETGGPEAFF. The DNA for the CDR3 is TGCAGCGTTGGCGAGACAGGGGGCCCTGAAGCTTTCTTT.

Concerning this clone itself: The sample holds other DNA sequences that translate to the same CDR3. V usage is TRBV28 and J usage is TRBJ1-4; 10 nucleotides line up with TRBD1. Germline V gene sequence: CDR1 MDHEN, CDR2 SYDVKM. The CDR3 runs to 14 residues. J was trimmed by 7 bases and V by 4 bases; bases with no gene match: 3. CDR3 DNA sequence: TGTGCCAGCAGTTGGACAGGGGGAGGTGAAAAACTGTTTTTT. It yields the protein CASSWTGGGEKLFF.

This clone was seen only a few times. The chain has TRBV5-1 and TRBJ2-1, with D unresolved. Germline V CDR1 and CDR2: SGHRS, YFSETQ. The CDR3 consists of 13 residues. Trimming took 7 bases from V and 0 from J, leaving 8 bases between them. The CDR3 DNA is TGCGCCAGCGGCATACGCTCCTACAATGAGCAGTTCTTC. It encodes CASGIRSYNEQFF.

The chain is built from TRBV7-9 and TRBJ2-7; D is undetermined. Germline V CDR1 and CDR2: SEHNR, FQNEAQ (reference sequence). The V gene lost 5 bases and the J gene lost 5 bases, with 19 bases spanning the gap. This CDR3 contains 15 residues. DNA of the CDR3: TGTGCCAGCAGCCTGCGACGTCCGTATTTTGACGAGCAGTACTTC. Translation: CASSLRRPYFDEQYF. Using reference TRBV7-9 and TRBJ2-7 for the parts outside the CDR3, the full variable domain is DTGVSQNPRHKITKRGQNVTFRCDPISEHNRLYWYRQTLGQGPEFLTYFQNEAQLEKSRLLSDRFSAERPKGSFSTLEIQRTEQGDSAMYLCASSLRRPYFDEQYFGPGTRLTVT.

This chain uses TRBV9 with TRBJ2-7, with 7 bases matching TRBD2. Germline V gives CDR1 SGDLS, CDR2 YYNGEE. CDR3 length equals 15 residues. Unmatched junction bases numbered 8, after V lost 1 base and J lost 4 bases. The CDR3 here is CASSVSAGVEYEQYF. CDR3 DNA sequence: TGTGCCAGCAGCGTATCGGCGGGAGTCGAATACGAGCAGTACTTC. Filled out from reference TRBV9 and TRBJ2-7, the complete variable domain reads DSGVTQTPKHLITATGQRVTLRCSPRSGDLSVYWYQQSLDQGLQFLIQYYNGEERAKGNILERFSAQQFPDLHSELNLSSLELGDSALYFCASSVSAGVEYEQYFGPGTRLTVT.

The V call is TRBV5-1, the J call TRBJ2-2; D uncertain. CDR1 is SGHRS and CDR2 is YFSETQ in the germline V gene. V dropped 1 base and J dropped 4 bases, with 2 bases sitting between them. This CDR3 is 12 amino acids long. CDR3 sequence: CASSLFTGELFF. DNA for the CDR3: TGCGCCAGCAGCTTGTTCACCGGGGAGCTGTTTTTT.

The chain is built from TRBV5-4 and TRBJ2-5; possibly TRBD2 for D (6 bases). Germline V gene lookup returns CDR1 SGHNT and CDR2 YYREEE (reference sequence). The CDR3 runs to 14 residues. Deletions cut 3 bases from V and 1 base from J, with 10 bases between. CDR3: CASSSGEFQETQYF. As DNA, the CDR3 is TGTGCCAGCAGCTCGGGGGAATTCCAAGAGACCCAGTACTTC.

V usage is TRBV19 and J usage is TRBJ2-7; 8 bases agree with TRBD2. This CDR3 contains 13 residues. The J segment lost 3 bases and the V segment lost 8 bases, leaving 6 bases of the junction unmatched. Germline CDR1 reads LNHDA; CDR2 reads SQIVND (reference sequence). CDR3 DNA: TGTGCCAGTTCAAGCGGGAGACACTACGAGCAGTACTTC. Translating gives CASSSGRHYEQYF.

The chain uses TRBV11-3 and TRBJ1-4; 7 bases are shared with TRBD1. After removal of 1 base from V and 4 bases from J, the junction contained 9 bases not matched to a gene. Germline CDR1 reads SGHNT; CDR2 reads YENEEA. This CDR3 is 17 amino acids long. Written as DNA, the CDR3 is TGTGCCAGCAGCTTAGGACCCGGCGGGACAGATAATGAAAAACTGTTTTTT. Translated, it gives CASSLGPGGTDNEKLFF. The entire variable domain, with the rest obtained from reference TRBV11-3 and TRBJ1-4, is as follows: EAGVVQSPRYKIIEKKQPVAFWCNPISGHNTLYWYLQNLGQGPELLIRYENEEAVDDSQLPKDRFSAERLKGVDSTLKIQPAELGDSAVYLCASSLGPGGTDNEKLFFGSGTQLSVL.

The chain employs TRBV5-4 and TRBJ2-7; 7 bases match TRBD1. Per germline, CDR1 SGHNT and CDR2 YYREEE (reference sequence). Germline trimming cut 4 bases from V and 2 bases from J; bases unmatched to any gene: 6. There are 14 residues in the CDR3. The CDR3 coding sequence is TGTGCCAGCAGCCCCTCGACAGGGCCCTACGAGCAGTACTTC. Its translation is CASSPSTGPYEQYF. The entire variable domain, with the rest obtained from reference TRBV5-4 and TRBJ2-7, is as follows: ETGVTQSPTHLIKTRGQQVTLRCSSQSGHNTVSWYQQALGQGPQFIFQYYREEENGRGNFPPRFSGLQFPNYSSELNVNALELDDSALYLCASSPSTGPYEQYFGPGTRLTVT.

The rearrangement links TRBV9 to TRBJ1-1, with D perhaps matching TRBD1 (5 bases). This CDR3 has 15 residues. The ends were cut back, 2 bases at V and 6 bases at J, with 17 bases in the middle. Germline V gene data show CDR1 as SGDLS and CDR2 as YYNGEE. CDR3 region: CASSVRPEGSAEAFF. For the CDR3, the DNA is TGTGCCAGCAGCGTTAGGCCCGAGGGGTCCGCTGAAGCTTTCTTT.

The J gene is TRBJ2-5, the V gene TRBV5-1; D ambiguous. Trimming cost V 4 bases and J 5 bases, with 12 bases left between them. CDR3 length equals 13 residues. CDR1 SGHRS and CDR2 YFSETQ come from the germline V gene. The DNA of the CDR3 is TGCGCCAGCAGCACGGACCTGAAGGAGACCCAGTACTTC. This encodes CASSTDLKETQYF.

The table lists this clone with a few counts. The chain employs TRBV5-1 and TRBJ2-5; TRBD2 matches at 8 bases. The trim removed 0 bases at V and 2 bases at J, leaving 6 bases unmatched. The CDR3 spans 16 residues. The germline V gene encodes CDR1 SGHRS and CDR2 YFSETQ. CDR3 protein: CASSLGTSGNQETQYF. DNA of the CDR3: TGCGCCAGCAGCTTGGGTACTAGCGGAAATCAAGAGACCCAGTACTTC.

This chain uses TRBV7-9 with TRBJ1-1; no reliable D call. Deletions cut 5 bases from V and 5 bases from J, with 21 bases between. The germline gives CDR1 SEHNR, CDR2 FQNEAQ (reference sequence). The CDR3 has 16 residues. CDR3 bases: TGTGCCAGCAGCCCTAGTGAGAACTGGGCTTTAACTGAAGCTTTCTTT. Translating gives CASSPSENWALTEAFF.

This clone was seen just once. V gene TRBV29-1 combines with J gene TRBJ2-7; unclear D gene. V was shortened by 7 bases and J by 5 bases, with 15 bases between the two germline ends. Germline assignment: CDR1 SQVTM and CDR2 ANQGSEA. This CDR3 is built from 12 residues. This chain's CDR3 is CSADGRSHEQYF. The CDR3 DNA is TGCAGCGCCGACGGACGGAGCCACGAGCAGTACTTC.

The chain uses TRBV25-1 and TRBJ2-7, with TRBD1 identical over 9 bases. Germline V gene lookup returns CDR1 MGHDK and CDR2 SYGVNS. The CDR3 extends over 14 amino acids. V was clipped by 6 bases and J by 5 bases; unmatched bases: 8. DNA for the CDR3: TGTGCCAGCAGAGACCCGGGACAGGGTAACGAGCAGTACTTC. Protein product: CASRDPGQGNEQYF.

The chain uses TRBV2 and TRBJ2-1, with 9 bases identical to TRBD1. This CDR3 has 15 residues. With V trimmed by 5 bases and J by 6 bases, 8 bases remained unmatched. Looked up from germline, CDR1 is SNHLY and CDR2 is FYNNEI. The chain's CDR3 is CASSTTGTGFNEQFF. In nucleotides, the CDR3 is TGTGCCAGCAGTACTACAGGGACAGGGTTCAATGAGCAGTTCTTC.

CDR3 bases: TGTGCCAGTACCCCACTCTGGGGGGGGAACACTGAAGCTTTCTTT. Amino acid sequence: CASTPLWGGNTEAFF. The V call is TRBV19, the J call TRBJ1-1; perhaps TRBD1 as D (5 bases). The CDR3 has 15 amino acids. Germline V CDR1 and CDR2: LNHDA, SQIVND (reference sequence). V shed 7 bases and J shed 1 base, with 16 bases lying between them.

The V call is TRBV5-8, the J call TRBJ1-4; 8 positions match TRBD1. Germline loops: CDR1 SGHTS, CDR2 YDEGEE. This CDR3 is 15 amino acids long. V was clipped by 4 bases and J by 4 bases; unmatched bases: 6. CDR3 bases: TGTGCCAGCAGCCGAGGACAGGGTGGTAATGAAAAACTGTTTTTT. Amino acid sequence: CASSRGQGGNEKLFF.

This clone showed up just a few times. The CDR3 spells CASSPELAGGSEEQYF. The CDR3 DNA sequence: TGTGCCAGCTCACCGGAACTAGCGGGAGGGTCAGAAGAGCAGTACTTC. The chain recombines TRBV18 with TRBJ2-7; 13 bases map to TRBD2. The V and J ends lost 3 bases and 7 bases, in that order; junction bases with no gene match: 9. CDR3 length: 16 residues. CDR1 and CDR2 (germline): KGHSH, LQKENI.

The rearrangement links TRBV30 to TRBJ1-5; no firm D call. The germline gives CDR1 GTSNPN, CDR2 SVGIG (reference sequence). CDR3 length: 14 amino acids. V lost 5 bases, J lost 0 bases, and 11 bases lay in between. The CDR3 DNA reads as TGTGCCTGGGGGTCCATGGATAGCAATCAGCCCCAGCATTTT. Translation gives CAWGSMDSNQPQHF.

Points on this clone: The sample contains more than one DNA sequence encoding this CDR3. This chain joins TRBV6-5 and TRBJ2-2; 9 nucleotides agree with TRBD1. The CDR3 has 15 amino acids. The germline V gene encodes CDR1 MNHEY and CDR2 SVGAGI. Trimming removed 3 bases from V and 6 bases from J; junction bases left unmatched: 5. CDR3 in amino acids: CASSYSRQGAGELFF. CDR3 nucleotides: TGTGCCAGCAGTTATTCCAGACAGGGGGCCGGGGAGCTGTTTTTT.

The V and J genes are TRBV19 and TRBJ2-6; D possibly corresponds to TRBD1 (6 bases). Germline-derived CDR1 and CDR2 are LNHDA and SQIVND (reference sequence). Trimming removed 10 bases at V and 0 bases at J, with 16 bases between. This CDR3 spans 16 amino acids. In nucleotides, the CDR3 is TGTGCCACTATACAGGGTACCCCCTCTGGGGCCAACGTCCTGACTTTC. Its protein product is CATIQGTPSGANVLTF. Combining the CDR3 with reference TRBV19 and TRBJ2-6 gives the whole variable domain DGGITQSPKYLFRKEGQNVTLSCEQNLNHDAMYWYRQDPGQGLRLIYYSQIVNDFQKGDIAEGYSVSREKKESFPLTVTSAQKNPTAFYLCATIQGTPSGANVLTFGAGSRLTVL.

This clone was found many times. J is TRBJ2-5 and V is TRBV6-6; 8 bases align to TRBD2. The CDR3 spans 13 residues. V shed 7 bases and J 3 bases; nucleotides not matched to a gene: 4. Looked up from germline, CDR1 is MNHNY and CDR2 is SVGAGI (reference sequence). DNA for the CDR3: TGTGCCAGCACCACGGGGGGGAAAGAGACCCAGTACTTC. Residues: CASTTGGKETQYF.